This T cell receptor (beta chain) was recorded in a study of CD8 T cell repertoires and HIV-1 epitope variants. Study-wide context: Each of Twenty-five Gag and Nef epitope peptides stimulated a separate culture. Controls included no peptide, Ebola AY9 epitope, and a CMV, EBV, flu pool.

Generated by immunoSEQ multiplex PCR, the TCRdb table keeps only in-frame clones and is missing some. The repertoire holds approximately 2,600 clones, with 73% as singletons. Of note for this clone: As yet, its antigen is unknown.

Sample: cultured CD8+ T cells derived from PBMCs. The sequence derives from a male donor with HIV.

The CDR3 DNA reads as TGTGCCAGCAGCTCCACTAGCGACTACAATGAGCAGTTCTTC. Residues: CASSSTSDYNEQFF. The chain joins TRBV13 to TRBJ2-1, with 7 bases that match TRBD2. CDR3 length: 14 residues. V was pared by 4 bases and J by 3 bases, with 3 bases of the junction left unmatched. Looked up from germline, CDR1 is PRHDT and CDR2 is FYEKMQ (reference sequence).